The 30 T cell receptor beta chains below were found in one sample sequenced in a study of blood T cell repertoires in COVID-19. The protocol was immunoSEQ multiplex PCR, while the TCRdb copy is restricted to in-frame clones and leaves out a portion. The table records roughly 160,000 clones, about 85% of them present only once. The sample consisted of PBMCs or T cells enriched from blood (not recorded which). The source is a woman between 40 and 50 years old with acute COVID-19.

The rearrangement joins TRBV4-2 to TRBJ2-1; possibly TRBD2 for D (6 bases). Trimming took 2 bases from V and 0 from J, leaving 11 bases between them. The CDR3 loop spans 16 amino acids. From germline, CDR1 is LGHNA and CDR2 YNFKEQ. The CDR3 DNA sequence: TGTGCCAGCAGCCAACATAGCGGAAGCTCCTACAATGAGCAGTTCTTC. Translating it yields CASSQHSGSSYNEQFF.

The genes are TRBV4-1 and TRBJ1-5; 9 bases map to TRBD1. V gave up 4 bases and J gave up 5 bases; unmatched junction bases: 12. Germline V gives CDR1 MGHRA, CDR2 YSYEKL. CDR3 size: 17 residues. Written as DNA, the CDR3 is TGCGCCAGCAGCCTAGAGGGACAGGGCAATTTCTATCAGCCCCAGCATTTT. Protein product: CASSLEGQGNFYQPQHF.

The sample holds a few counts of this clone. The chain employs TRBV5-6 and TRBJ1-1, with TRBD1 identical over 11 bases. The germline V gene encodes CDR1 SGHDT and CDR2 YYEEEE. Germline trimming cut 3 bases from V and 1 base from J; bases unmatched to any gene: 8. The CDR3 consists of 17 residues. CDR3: CASSSRDRGSWNTEAFF. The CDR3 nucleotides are TGTGCCAGCAGCTCCCGGGACAGGGGGAGCTGGAACACTGAAGCTTTCTTT.

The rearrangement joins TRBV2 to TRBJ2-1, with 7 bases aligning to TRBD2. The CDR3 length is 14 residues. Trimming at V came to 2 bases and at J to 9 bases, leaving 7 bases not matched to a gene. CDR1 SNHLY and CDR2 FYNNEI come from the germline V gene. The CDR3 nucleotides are TGTGCCAGCAGTGAAAAACTAGCGAGTGGTGAGCAGTTCTTC. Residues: CASSEKLASGEQFF.

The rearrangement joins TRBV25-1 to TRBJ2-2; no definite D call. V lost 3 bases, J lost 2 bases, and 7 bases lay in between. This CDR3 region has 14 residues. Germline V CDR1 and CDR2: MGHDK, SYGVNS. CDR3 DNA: TGTGCCAGCAGTGACCTCTTTAACACCGGGGAGCTGTTTTTT. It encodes CASSDLFNTGELFF. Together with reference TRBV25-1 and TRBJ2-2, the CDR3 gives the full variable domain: EADIYQTPRYLVIGTGKKITLECSQTMGHDKMYWYQQDPGMELHLIHYSYGVNSTEKGDLSSESTVSRIRTEHFPLTLESARPSHTSQYLCASSDLFNTGELFFGEGSRLTVL.

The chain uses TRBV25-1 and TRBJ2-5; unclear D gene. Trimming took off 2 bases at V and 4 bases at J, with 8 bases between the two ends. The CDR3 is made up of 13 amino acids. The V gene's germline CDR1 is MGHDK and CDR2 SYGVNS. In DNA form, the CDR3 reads TGTGCCAGCAGTGAAGTTCTACGAGAGACCCAGTACTTC. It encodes CASSEVLRETQYF.

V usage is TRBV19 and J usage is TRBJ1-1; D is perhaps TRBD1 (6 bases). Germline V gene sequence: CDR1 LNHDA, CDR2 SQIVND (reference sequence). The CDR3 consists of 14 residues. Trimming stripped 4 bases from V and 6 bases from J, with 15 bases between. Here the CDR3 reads CASSKLSQGPEAFF. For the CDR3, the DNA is TGTGCCAGTAGTAAACTTTCACAGGGTCCTGAAGCTTTCTTT.

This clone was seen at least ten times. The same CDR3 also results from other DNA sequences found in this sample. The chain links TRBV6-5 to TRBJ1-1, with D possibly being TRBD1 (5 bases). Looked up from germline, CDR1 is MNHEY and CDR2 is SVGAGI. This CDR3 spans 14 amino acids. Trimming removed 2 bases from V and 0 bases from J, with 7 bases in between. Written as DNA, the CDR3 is TGTGCCAGCAGTTACGGGGGGATGAACACTGAAGCTTTCTTT. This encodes CASSYGGMNTEAFF.

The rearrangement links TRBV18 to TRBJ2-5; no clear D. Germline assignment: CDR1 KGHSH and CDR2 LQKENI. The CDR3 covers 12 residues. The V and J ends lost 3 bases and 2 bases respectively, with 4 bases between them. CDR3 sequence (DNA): TGTGCCAGCTCACCGGCTCAAGAGACCCAGTACTTC. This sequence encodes CASSPAQETQYF.

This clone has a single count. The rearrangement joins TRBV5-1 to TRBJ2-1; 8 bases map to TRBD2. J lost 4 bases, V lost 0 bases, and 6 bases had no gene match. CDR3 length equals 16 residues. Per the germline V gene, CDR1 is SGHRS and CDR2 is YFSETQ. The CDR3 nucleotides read TGCGCCAGCAGCTTGGCGGCTAGCGGGTCATACAATGAGCAGTTCTTC. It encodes CASSLAASGSYNEQFF.

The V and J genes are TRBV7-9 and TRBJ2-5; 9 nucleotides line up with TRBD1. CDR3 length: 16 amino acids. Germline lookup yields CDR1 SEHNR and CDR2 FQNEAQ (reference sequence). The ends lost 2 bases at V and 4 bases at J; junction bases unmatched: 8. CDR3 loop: CASSLRGTGRRETQYF. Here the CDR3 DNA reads TGTGCCAGCAGCTTAAGGGGGACAGGGCGGAGAGAGACCCAGTACTTC. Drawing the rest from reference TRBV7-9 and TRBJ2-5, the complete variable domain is DTGVSQNPRHKITKRGQNVTFRCDPISEHNRLYWYRQTLGQGPEFLTYFQNEAQLEKSRLLSDRFSAERPKGSFSTLEIQRTEQGDSAMYLCASSLRGTGRRETQYFGPGTRLLVL.

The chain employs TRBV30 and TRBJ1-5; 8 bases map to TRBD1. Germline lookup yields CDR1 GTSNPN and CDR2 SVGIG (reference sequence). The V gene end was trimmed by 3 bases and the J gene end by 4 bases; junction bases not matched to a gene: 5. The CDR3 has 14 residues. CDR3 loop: CAWSEGQGNQPQHF. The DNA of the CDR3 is TGTGCCTGGAGCGAAGGACAGGGAAATCAGCCCCAGCATTTT.

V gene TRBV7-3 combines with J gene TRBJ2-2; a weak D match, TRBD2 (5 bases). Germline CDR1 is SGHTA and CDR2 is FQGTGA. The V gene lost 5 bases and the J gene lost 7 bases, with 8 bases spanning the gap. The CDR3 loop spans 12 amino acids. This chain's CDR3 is CASSLAHGELFF. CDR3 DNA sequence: TGTGCCAGCAGCCTAGCCCACGGGGAGCTGTTTTTT.

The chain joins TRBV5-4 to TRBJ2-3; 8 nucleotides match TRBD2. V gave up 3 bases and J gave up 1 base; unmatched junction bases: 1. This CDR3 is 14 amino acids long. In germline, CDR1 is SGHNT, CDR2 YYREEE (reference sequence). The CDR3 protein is CASSSGRGTDTQYF. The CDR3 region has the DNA TGTGCCAGCAGCTCCGGGAGGGGCACAGATACGCAGTATTTT.

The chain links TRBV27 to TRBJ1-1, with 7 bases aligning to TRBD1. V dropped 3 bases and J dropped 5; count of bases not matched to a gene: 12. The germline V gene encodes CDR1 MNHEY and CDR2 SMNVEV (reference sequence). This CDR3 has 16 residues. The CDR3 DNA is TGTGCCAGCAGTTTTTCCCGAAACAGGGGCGGGACTGAAGCTTTCTTT. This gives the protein CASSFSRNRGGTEAFF.

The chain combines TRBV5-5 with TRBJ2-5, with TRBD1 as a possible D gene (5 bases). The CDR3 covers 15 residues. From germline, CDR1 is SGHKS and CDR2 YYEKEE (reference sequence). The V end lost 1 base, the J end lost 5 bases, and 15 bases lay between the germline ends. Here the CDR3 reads CASSLTVGARETQYF. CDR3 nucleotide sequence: TGTGCCAGCAGCTTGACAGTTGGGGCGAGGGAGACCCAGTACTTC.

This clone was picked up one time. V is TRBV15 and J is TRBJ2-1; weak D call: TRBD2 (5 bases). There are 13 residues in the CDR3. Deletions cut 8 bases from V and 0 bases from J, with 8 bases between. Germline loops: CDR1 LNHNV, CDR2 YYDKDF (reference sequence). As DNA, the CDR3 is TGTGCCACCCGAGGGCCCTCCTACAATGAGCAGTTCTTC. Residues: CATRGPSYNEQFF.

The CDR3 region is CASSLRGVDTQYF. CDR3 nucleotide sequence: TGTGCCAGCAGTTTACGGGGGGTAGATACGCAGTATTTT. The chain combines TRBV27 with TRBJ2-3; 7 bases match TRBD2. The germline CDR1 and CDR2 sequences are MNHEY and SMNVEV (reference sequence). This CDR3 comprises 13 residues. The V gene end was trimmed by 2 bases and the J gene end by 5 bases; junction bases not matched to a gene: 1.

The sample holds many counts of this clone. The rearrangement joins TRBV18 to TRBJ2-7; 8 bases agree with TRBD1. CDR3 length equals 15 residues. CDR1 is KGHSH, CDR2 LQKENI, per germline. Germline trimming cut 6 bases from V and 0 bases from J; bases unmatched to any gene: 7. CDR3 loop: CASSDRELSSYEQYF. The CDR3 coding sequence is TGTGCCAGCTCGGACAGGGAGCTAAGCTCCTACGAGCAGTACTTC.

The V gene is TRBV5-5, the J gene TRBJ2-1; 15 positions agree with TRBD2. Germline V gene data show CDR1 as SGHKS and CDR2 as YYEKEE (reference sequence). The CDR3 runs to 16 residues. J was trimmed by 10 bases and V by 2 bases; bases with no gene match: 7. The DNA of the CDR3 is TGTGCCAGCAGCTTTTGGACTAGCGGGAGGGTGGGGGAGCAGTTCTTC. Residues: CASSFWTSGRVGEQFF.

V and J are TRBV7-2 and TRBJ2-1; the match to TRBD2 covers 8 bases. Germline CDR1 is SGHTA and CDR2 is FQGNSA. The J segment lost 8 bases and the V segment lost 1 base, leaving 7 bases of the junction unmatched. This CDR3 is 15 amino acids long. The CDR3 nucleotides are TGTGCCAGCAGCTTAGGACCGGGACTAGAATATGAGCAGTTCTTC. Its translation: CASSLGPGLEYEQFF.

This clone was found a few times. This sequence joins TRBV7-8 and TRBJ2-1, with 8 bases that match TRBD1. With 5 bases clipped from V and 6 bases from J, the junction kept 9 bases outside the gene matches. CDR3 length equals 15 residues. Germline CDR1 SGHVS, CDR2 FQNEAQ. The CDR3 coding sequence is TGTGCCAGCAGCCCCAGACAGGGGCCTAGCAATGAGCAGTTCTTC. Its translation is CASSPRQGPSNEQFF.

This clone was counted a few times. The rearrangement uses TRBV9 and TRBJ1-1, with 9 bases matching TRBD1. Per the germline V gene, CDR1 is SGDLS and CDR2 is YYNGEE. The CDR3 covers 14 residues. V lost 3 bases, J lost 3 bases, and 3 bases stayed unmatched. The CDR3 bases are TGTGCCAGCAGCGGGGACAGGGCTGACACTGAAGCTTTCTTT. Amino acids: CASSGDRADTEAFF.

The CDR3 DNA sequence: TGTGCCAGCAGCCTCGAGGCCGGGACAGGTTTTAGCGGCTACACCTTC. Its translation is CASSLEAGTGFSGYTF. V gene TRBV7-9 combines with J gene TRBJ1-2; the match to TRBD1 covers 8 bases. CDR1 is SEHNR and CDR2 is FQNEAQ in the germline V gene (reference sequence). J lost 8 bases, V lost 5 bases, and 16 bases had no gene match. The CDR3 sequence is 16 residues long.

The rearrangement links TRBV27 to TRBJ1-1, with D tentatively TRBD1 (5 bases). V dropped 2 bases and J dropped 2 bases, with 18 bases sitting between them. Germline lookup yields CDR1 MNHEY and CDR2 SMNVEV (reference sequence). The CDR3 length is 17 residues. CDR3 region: CASSLLPGLGFNTEAFF. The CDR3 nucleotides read TGTGCCAGCAGTTTACTGCCAGGGTTGGGGTTTAACACTGAAGCTTTCTTT.

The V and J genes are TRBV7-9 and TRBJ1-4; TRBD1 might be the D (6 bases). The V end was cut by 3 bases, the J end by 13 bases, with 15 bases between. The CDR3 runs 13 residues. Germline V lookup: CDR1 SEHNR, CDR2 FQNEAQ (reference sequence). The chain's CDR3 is CASSFANHRALFF. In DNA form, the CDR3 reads TGTGCCAGCAGCTTCGCTAATCACAGGGCACTGTTTTTT. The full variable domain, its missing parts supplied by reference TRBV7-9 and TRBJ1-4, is DTGVSQNPRHKITKRGQNVTFRCDPISEHNRLYWYRQTLGQGPEFLTYFQNEAQLEKSRLLSDRFSAERPKGSFSTLEIQRTEQGDSAMYLCASSFANHRALFFGSGTQLSVL.

The CDR3 DNA sequence: TGTGCCTGGAGTGGGCTAGCGGGAGGGAACATTCAGTACTTC. Protein product: CAWSGLAGGNIQYF. The chain carries TRBV30 and TRBJ2-4, with TRBD2 matching 12 bases. CDR3 length: 14 amino acids. The ends lost 1 base at V and 7 bases at J; junction bases unmatched: 2. Germline values: CDR1 GTSNPN, CDR2 SVGIG (reference sequence).

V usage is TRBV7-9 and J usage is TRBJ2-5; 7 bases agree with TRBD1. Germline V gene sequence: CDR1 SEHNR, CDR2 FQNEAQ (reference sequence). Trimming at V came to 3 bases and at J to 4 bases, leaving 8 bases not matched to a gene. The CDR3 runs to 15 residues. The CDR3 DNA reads TGTGCCAGCAGCTTTCCGACAGGGTGGGGAGAGACCCAGTACTTC. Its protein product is CASSFPTGWGETQYF.

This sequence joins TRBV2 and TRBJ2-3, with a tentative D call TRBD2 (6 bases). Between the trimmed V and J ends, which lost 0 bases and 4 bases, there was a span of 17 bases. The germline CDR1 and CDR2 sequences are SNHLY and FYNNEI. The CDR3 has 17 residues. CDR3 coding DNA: TGTGCCAGCAGTGAAGCAGGGGCTAGCGTAGGTTCAGATACGCAGTATTTT. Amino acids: CASSEAGASVGSDTQYF.

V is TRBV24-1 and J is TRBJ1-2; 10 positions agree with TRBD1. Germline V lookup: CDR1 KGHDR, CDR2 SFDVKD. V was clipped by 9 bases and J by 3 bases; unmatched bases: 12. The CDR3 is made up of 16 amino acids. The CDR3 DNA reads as TGTGCCACCCCTAACCCAGGACAGGGGGAATACTATGGCTACACCTTC. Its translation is CATPNPGQGEYYGYTF.